A single sample is the source of the 22 T cell receptor beta chains below, sequenced in a study of CD8 T cells in Susac syndrome. RNA totalling about 0.45 to 1 ug underwent reverse transcription with random hexamers. TCRdb re-derived calls from the immunoSEQ multiplex PCR reads in MiXCR, one entry per CDR3 protein. The table records about 240,000 distinct CDR3 sequences, roughly 95% of them present only once. The sample was CD4+ T cells from PBMCs. The source of these receptors is a human donor with Susac syndrome.

This chain uses TRBV15 with TRBJ1-5, with 7 bases matching TRBD1. The CDR3 has 14 amino acids. Losses at the gene ends were 6 bases for V and 7 bases for J; bases not matched to a gene: 9. Germline values: CDR1 LNHNV, CDR2 YYDKDF (reference sequence). CDR3 sequence (DNA): TGTGCCACCAGGCAAGTCACAGGGGACCAGCCCCAGCATTTT. Translating gives CATRQVTGDQPQHF.

V gene TRBV5-1 combines with J gene TRBJ2-7; 9 nucleotides match TRBD2. Germline-derived CDR1 and CDR2 are SGHRS and YFSETQ. With 0 bases clipped from V and 1 base from J, the junction kept 8 bases outside the gene matches. The length of the CDR3 is 17 residues. The CDR3, as DNA: TGCGCCAGCAGCTTGGGACTAGCGGCCAGCGGGTCCTACGAGCAGTACTTC. Translated: CASSLGLAASGSYEQYF. The complete variable domain, with remaining parts taken from reference TRBV5-1 and TRBJ2-7, reads KAGVTQTPRYLIKTRGQQVTLSCSPISGHRSVSWYQQTPGQGLQFLFEYFSETQRNKGNFPGRFSGRQFSNSRSEMNVSTLELGDSALYLCASSLGLAASGSYEQYFGPGTRLTVT.

The chain links TRBV30 to TRBJ1-4; 7 bases match TRBD1. V trimming: 1 base; J trimming: 8 bases; junction bases outside the gene matches: 10. Per the germline V gene, CDR1 is GTSNPN and CDR2 is SVGIG (reference sequence). This CDR3 is 15 amino acids long. CDR3 amino acids: CAWSASGGNLEKLFF. In DNA form, the CDR3 reads TGTGCCTGGAGTGCATCAGGGGGAAATTTGGAAAAACTGTTTTTT.

The CDR3 is CSVQRNSNQPQHF. In DNA form, the CDR3 reads TGCAGCGTTCAACGGAATAGCAATCAGCCCCAGCATTTT. The chain links TRBV29-1 to TRBJ1-5; D call uncertain. Germline-derived CDR1 and CDR2 are SQVTM and ANQGSEA. V was trimmed by 5 bases and J by 0 bases, leaving 8 bases between them. The CDR3 runs to 13 residues.

V and J are TRBV19 and TRBJ1-1; D is undetermined. Germline CDR1 and CDR2: LNHDA and SQIVND (reference sequence). This CDR3 has 12 amino acids. V lost 9 bases, J lost 2 bases, and 10 bases lay in between. The CDR3 here is CASCLDNTEAFF. The CDR3 nucleotides are TGTGCCAGCTGTTTGGACAACACTGAAGCTTTCTTT.

The chain links TRBV28 to TRBJ2-1; 9 bases are shared with TRBD1. The length of the CDR3 is 19 residues. Trimming at V came to 6 bases and at J to 6 bases, leaving 21 bases not matched to a gene. From germline, CDR1 is MDHEN and CDR2 SYDVKM. The CDR3 is CASRATGGIAPPVSNEQFF. Here the CDR3 DNA reads TGTGCCAGCAGGGCTACAGGGGGCATAGCACCCCCAGTCTCCAATGAGCAGTTCTTC.

The chain combines TRBV4-1 with TRBJ2-3, with D possibly TRBD2 on 6 matching bases. This CDR3 contains 13 residues. V was cut by 3 bases and J by 4 bases, with 8 bases left in between. Germline V gene sequence: CDR1 MGHRA, CDR2 YSYEKL. The CDR3 DNA reads TGCGCCAGCAGCCACGGGAGTCCAGATACGCAGTATTTT. It yields the protein CASSHGSPDTQYF.

This clonotype was counted a single time. The chain uses TRBV12-3 or TRBV12-4 and TRBJ2-3; no firm D call. CDR3 length: 14 residues. V shed 6 bases and J shed 0 bases, with 10 bases lying between them. Here the CDR3 DNA reads TGTGCCAGCAGGGGGTCGGGTAGCACAGATACGCAGTATTTT. It is translated as CASRGSGSTDTQYF.

The rearrangement uses TRBV3-1 and TRBJ2-5; no definite D call. Per germline, CDR1 LGHDT and CDR2 YNNKEL (reference sequence). The CDR3 has 14 amino acids. Trimming pared 1 base from V and 2 bases from J, leaving 8 bases between. The CDR3 sequence: CASSQGRAQETQYF. In DNA, the CDR3 is TGTGCCAGCAGCCAAGGACGGGCTCAAGAGACCCAGTACTTC.

The V gene is TRBV30, the J gene TRBJ1-3; D gene ambiguous. V was pared by 2 bases and J by 0 bases, with 14 bases between. CDR1 GTSNPN and CDR2 SVGIG come from the germline V gene (reference sequence). The CDR3 has 16 residues. CDR3 nucleotide sequence: TGTGCCTGGAGTCTCAAAGCGGGGTACTCTGGAAACACCATATATTTT. This codes for CAWSLKAGYSGNTIYF.

This clonotype appeared a single time. The chain is built from TRBV7-8 and TRBJ2-2; no definite D call. The CDR3 extends over 15 amino acids. CDR1 and CDR2 (germline): SGHVS, FQNEAQ. Deletions cut 1 base from V and 0 bases from J, with 6 bases between. The CDR3 nucleotides are TGTGCCAGCAGCTTAGGGCGGCCGAACACCGGGGAGCTGTTTTTT. Protein: CASSLGRPNTGELFF. Full variable domain (outside the CDR3, taken from reference TRBV7-8 and TRBJ2-2): GAGVSQSPRYKVAKRGQDVALRCDPISGHVSLFWYQQALGQGPEFLTYFQNEAQLDKSGLPSDRFFAERPEGSVSTLKIQRTQQEDSAVYLCASSLGRPNTGELFFGEGSRLTVL.

This clonotype showed up just once. The V call is TRBV6-1, the J call TRBJ1-2; 8 bases agree with TRBD1. Looked up from germline, CDR1 is MNHNS and CDR2 is SASEGT. The CDR3 is 13 amino acids. V gave up 4 bases and J gave up 6 bases; unmatched junction bases: 4. CDR3: CASSGQGYDGYTF. The DNA of the CDR3 is TGTGCCAGCAGTGGACAGGGGTATGATGGCTACACCTTC.

The rearrangement uses TRBV19 and TRBJ2-1; weak D call: TRBD2 (7 bases). V gave up 3 bases and J gave up 0 bases, with 12 bases separating them. From germline, CDR1 is LNHDA and CDR2 SQIVND (reference sequence). The CDR3 extends over 16 amino acids. The CDR3 DNA sequence: TGTGCCAGTAGTATCGGGGGGCCTAGCTCCTACAATGAGCAGTTCTTC. It encodes CASSIGGPSSYNEQFF.

This chain joins TRBV29-1 and TRBJ2-5; D gene unclear. Germline V CDR1 and CDR2: SQVTM, ANQGSEA. CDR3 length: 13 residues. Trimming stripped 7 bases from V and 2 bases from J, with 14 bases between. CDR3 sequence: CSALRVLQETQYF. The CDR3 DNA is TGCAGCGCCCTACGGGTCCTTCAAGAGACCCAGTACTTC.

CDR3 in amino acids: CASSWGSAGYGYTF. The CDR3 nucleotides are TGTGCCAGCAGTTGGGGTTCTGCAGGCTATGGCTACACCTTC. The V call is TRBV27, the J call TRBJ1-2; D is unclear. V was clipped by 4 bases and J by 4 bases, with 13 bases between them. Per the germline V gene, CDR1 is MNHEY and CDR2 is SMNVEV (reference sequence). The CDR3 has 14 residues.

This clonotype was detected only once. J is TRBJ1-1 and V is TRBV7-9; no firm D call. The germline CDR1 and CDR2 sequences are SEHNR and FQNEAQ (reference sequence). The V gene lost 1 base and the J gene lost 1 base, with 4 bases spanning the gap. This CDR3 has 13 amino acids. DNA of the CDR3: TGTGCCAGCAGCTTAGTTACGAACACTGAAGCTTTCTTT. It is translated as CASSLVTNTEAFF.

This chain connects TRBV20-1 to TRBJ2-1, with 10 bases lining up with TRBD2. V lost 3 bases, J lost 11 bases, and 4 bases stayed unmatched. The CDR3 loop spans 12 amino acids. CDR1 DFQATT and CDR2 SNEGSKA come from the germline V gene (reference sequence). The CDR3 is CSASRTSGQQFF. Written as DNA, the CDR3 is TGCAGTGCTAGCCGGACTAGCGGACAGCAGTTCTTC.

This chain links TRBV20-1 with TRBJ2-4, with D maybe TRBD2 (5 bases). Trimming shortened V by 5 bases and J by 11 bases, and 16 bases separated the two germline ends. The germline CDR1 and CDR2 sequences are DFQATT and SNEGSKA (reference sequence). There are 12 residues in the CDR3. For the CDR3, the DNA is TGCAGTGCTGGACCCCGGGCGGAGGTTCAGTACTTC. Encoded protein: CSAGPRAEVQYF.

The chain combines TRBV19 with TRBJ2-3; no clear D gene. V lost 9 bases to trimming and J lost 2 bases, with 18 bases between them. Germline assignment: CDR1 LNHDA and CDR2 SQIVND (reference sequence). The CDR3 spans 15 residues. The DNA for the CDR3 is TGTGCCAGCTCAGTCGCGCTTGGAAACACAGATACGCAGTATTTT. Amino acid sequence: CASSVALGNTDTQYF.

The chain is built from TRBV5-6 and TRBJ1-1; maybe TRBD1 (6 bases). In germline, CDR1 is SGHDT, CDR2 YYEEEE. Trimming shortened V by 1 base and J by 9 bases, and 13 bases separated the two germline ends. This CDR3 spans 13 amino acids. The CDR3 DNA reads as TGTGCCAGCAGCTTGAACAGGGTCGAAAAAGCTTTCTTT. It codes for CASSLNRVEKAFF.

The J gene is TRBJ1-5, the V gene TRBV6-6; the D gene is possibly TRBD1 (5 bases). Trimming removed 2 bases at V and 3 bases at J, with 11 bases between. Germline V CDR1 and CDR2: MNHNY, SVGAGI (reference sequence). The CDR3 loop spans 15 amino acids. CDR3 region: CASSYGRDYNQPQHF. In DNA form, the CDR3 reads TGTGCCAGCAGTTACGGGCGGGACTACAATCAGCCCCAGCATTTT.

The V gene is TRBV6-5, the J gene TRBJ2-7, with D perhaps being TRBD1 or TRBD2 (6 bases each). The CDR3 is made up of 13 amino acids. V shed 7 bases and J shed 3 bases, with 13 bases lying between them. Germline CDR1 MNHEY, CDR2 SVGAGI. The CDR3 protein is CASKRGVYYEQYF. The DNA of the CDR3 is TGTGCCAGCAAGAGGGGGGTATACTACGAGCAGTACTTC.